This T cell receptor (beta chain) was captured in a study of blood T cell repertoires in COVID-19 (TCRdb year 2020). Regarding the complete study: The collaborator samples originated in the United States, Italy and Spain and spanned the acute and convalescent phases of COVID-19. The material from the prospective study consisted of cDNA or gDNA derived from T cells, B-cell-depleted T cells, or PBMCs. The dataset comprised deeply sampled blood TCRbeta repertoires from subjects exposed to, actively infected with, or recovered from COVID-19. A freely available public database, intended as a resource for researchers studying the immune response to SARS-CoV-2, is where the repertoires were released. Samples came from the ongoing ImmuneRACE study (first 160 participants) plus 1,254 subjects from 6 global collaborators. A de-identified subject ID, COVID-19 status, age in years and sex were almost always included in the sample metadata. HLA class I and class II types, where available, came from metadata supplied by the sample provider rather than from assay-based typing. What the work shows at the level of the full study, not this receptor alone: The quantity of clinical and demographic metadata differed by source and by participant and was supplied without curation.

In Seattle, one collaborating source enrolled patients while the infection was active and tracked those patients longitudinally over the course of disease. The collaborating institutions used their own protocols to collect whole blood in K2EDTA tubes. Collaborator samples were shipped for TCRbeta analysis as frozen whole blood, isolated PBMCs, or DNA extracted from either sample type. TCRbeta CDR3 regions were amplified from genomic DNA by means of the immunoSEQ Assay, a bias-controlled multiplex PCR. The source study handled its data this way. Within the assay, amplification of reference gene primers was used to estimate how many nucleated cells each sample contained. Sequence reads were collapsed and filtered to measure the absolute abundance of every unique TCRbeta CDR3 rearrangement. For each sample, productive Simpson clonality was calculated as the square root of Simpson's diversity index over productive rearrangements. The source is immuneACCESS, and TCRdb retained only in-frame sequences with V and J called. Part of the clones is not carried over; for the studies checked, unresolved V genes explain less than half of this, and the remainder is unexplained. For V, J and clone size, that table is used; D and trimming come from the DNA. This sample has 300,000 to 400,000 clones in its table, and roughly 87% of those were observed once. Roughly a tenth of the sample belongs to the ten largest clones.

Via the germline V gene, CDR1 is SNHLY and CDR2 FYNNEI. From V the trimming removes 6 bases and from J it removes 7 bases, while the gene matches leave 8 bases of the junction unaccounted for. Taken from cysteine to phenylalanine, the CDR3 has 15 residues. Only the CDR3 region is kept as DNA, spanning 45 bases read in frame from base 1. As for this clone: Its antigen target is currently unknown. No qualities accompany the bases; no much larger clone lies one base away.

The sequence came from a man aged 25 to 45 with COVID-19, enrolled during active disease. The sequenced sample was peripheral blood. The chain is encoded by TRBV2 joined to TRBJ1-5, and 11 junction bases match TRBD1. The nucleotides read TGTGCCAGCAGACCGGACAGGGGGCAGGGGCAGCCCCAGCATTTT. Its protein is CASRPDRGQGQPQHF.